This T cell receptor (beta chain) was sequenced for a study of cytotoxic CD8 clonotypes in ibrutinib-treated CLL. Looking at the study overall: Response samples were drawn at a median of roughly 13 months of treatment, range 6 to 36. Overall study findings and caveats: Relative to age-matched healthy donors, clonality at baseline was higher, and it tracked circulating CD8+ T-cell counts.

This CDR3 contains 14 residues. Germline V gene sequence: CDR1 SGHTA, CDR2 FQGNSA. The germline V and J ends were trimmed by 4 bases and 4 bases, with 11 bases remaining between them. Repertoires were generated with immunoSEQ multiplex PCR, while TCRdb's copy carries only in-frame clones and drops some. The top ten clones hold about 15% of a sample with tens of thousands of clones, less than 60% of them seen once. This clone showed up just a few times. Its antigen is undetermined. The chain joins TRBV7-2 to TRBJ1-3; D gene uncertain. The material was PBMCs, obtained after 12 months of ibrutinib treatment. This sequence originates from a human donor with chronic lymphocytic leukemia. CDR3 in amino acids: CASSSSDFGNTIYF. The CDR3, as DNA: TGTGCCAGCAGCTCCTCGGACTTCGGAAACACCATATATTTT.